Listed here is a single TCR beta chain. This clone occurred a few times. What this receptor recognizes is not known. No base qualities exist here, and no much larger clone lies one base off it. Other DNA sequences from this sample encode an identical CDR3 as well. Healthy HIV-negative adults with no recently reported acute infections or vaccinations were included as donors. All donors were Caucasian adults living in Nashville, Tennessee, USA. Magnetic negative selection was used to enrich CD4+ T cells, after which naive cells were positively selected on CD45RA and the negative fraction became the memory subset. Blood was obtained by leukapheresis, after which PBMCs were separated by Ficoll-Histopaque density gradient centrifugation and cryopreserved in liquid nitrogen vapor phase. Analytical flow cytometry was used to check the purity and quantity of every magnetically sorted T cell population. From each sorted fraction, genomic DNA was isolated and quantified by UV absorbance on a Nanodrop 2000c.

TCR CDR3 regions were amplified from genomic DNA by multiplex PCR using the deep immunoSEQ assay. Extracted genomic DNA from each cell subset was distributed evenly across all wells of several immunoSEQ 96-well plates, and each plate was treated as a replicate. For sorted subsets, about 220 ng of genomic DNA, equivalent to around 30,000 T cell genomes, went into each replicate PCR. Purified libraries were quantified with a Qubit 3.0 fluorometer, sized on a Bioanalyzer 2100, and re-quantified with the KAPA Library Quantification kit. Every immunoSEQ 96-well plate was sequenced on a dedicated single-read 150-cycle Illumina NextSeq 550 flow cell. The original pipeline was this. Because only junctional sequences without quality scores were contained in the immunoSEQ output, filtering matching that applied to full-length reads could not be performed. To assign V/J genes and CDR3, sequences were annotated against IMGT germline references using PyIR, a Python wrapper for IgBLAST v1.9. Reads were removed for weak V/J assignments (E-value above 1e-6), missing CDR3, stop codons, out-of-frame junctions, or ambiguous translated residues. V3J clonotypes were defined by identical inferred V gene, J gene, and CDR3 amino acid sequence. Percentage overlap between repertoires was computed as shared unique clonotypes divided by the size of the smaller repertoire. Richness of each repertoire was evaluated using RTK rarefaction, the Chao1 estimator, and Recon v2.1 estimates of unobserved clonotypes. Generation probabilities were computed with OLGA for all TCRbeta clonotypes obtained by the gDNA method from several donors. The clones in this table, taken by TCRdb from immuneACCESS, are in-frame only. Not every clone is retained; where verified, under half of the shortfall comes from an unresolved V gene, and the cause of the rest is unknown. The DNA gave D and trimming, while V, J and clone size come from that table. For this sample the table gives some 980,000 clones, of which approximately 76% were detected only once. The ten largest account for around 1.5% of the sample.

The data belong to a study of shared clonotypes between healthy human individuals (TCRdb year 2020). Some background on the complete study: A couple of women and a few men aged 18 to 49 years were included in the cohort. Per donor, three plates each were used for CD4 naive and CD4 memory, two for CD8 naive, and one for CD8 memory. Blood TCR repertoires of roughly 5 healthy adults were deeply sequenced to estimate repertoire size and the extent of clonotype sharing between individuals. Libraries were prepared and TCR repertoires were sequenced by different laboratories using diverse techniques, in order to increase sequencing depth and limit assay-specific biases. Per donor, leukapheresis produced somewhere between about 0.94 and 9 billion PBMCs.

Broader findings and caveats from the paper: Compared with non-shared clonotypes, clonotypes shared by all four sorted-subset donors had higher generation probabilities. Sampling was limited to blood, and TCR repertoires in tissue likely differ from TCR repertoires in blood. Naive subsets generally had larger estimated clonotype richness than memory subsets did. Pairwise subsampling led to the expectation that sequencing depth would affect the degree of clonotype sharing among donors. About 4.5% of naive CD4, around 3.5% of naive CD8, 2% to 2.5% of memory CD4, and more than 0.35% of memory CD8 clonotypes were shared across a few donors. Rarefaction of sorted-subset datasets indicated incomplete sequencing despite the large sequencing depth. The genetic and exposure-history diversity represented was limited by the small number of donors.

This clonotype originated in a man aged 18 to 35 in good health. Specimen: memory CD4+ T cells sorted from blood. The cell subset or site tag for this specimen amounts to: CD45RA-negative fraction.

The sequenced DNA: TGTGCCAGCAACAGGGTTGGAAACACCATATATTTT. This translates into CASNRVGNTIYF. Here the chain combines TRBV2 and TRBJ1-3; the D gene is perhaps TRBD1, on 6 matching bases. From cysteine to phenylalanine, the CDR3 is 12 amino acids long. Only the CDR3 DNA is retained, 36 bases long and in frame from the first base. Trimming removed 7 bases from V and 3 bases from J, leaving 7 bases between the germline ends. Sequences SNHLY (CDR1) and FYNNEI (CDR2) are obtained from the germline V gene.